Sequencing of this TCR beta chain was carried out in a study of T cells in Graves' hyperthyroidism and ophthalmopathy. Overall study findings and caveats: Clonotypes that were expanded in thyroid above 0.001 mostly appeared in blood too.

To note about this clonotype: What it recognizes is unknown.

Together with thyroid ultrasound, orbital computed tomography, serum thyroxine and TRAb, clinical symptoms were used for diagnoses. RNA transcripts were the template for amplifying TCR beta CDR3 regions. With the HTBI primer set, the TCR CDR3 went through a first round of RT-PCR. TCRdb analysed the multiplex PCR reads with MiXCR anew, one entry per CDR3 protein. The sample consists of 800,000 or so distinct CDR3 sequences, 35% to 40% of them appearing once. The sequence derives from a young man with Graves' hyperthyroidism. The sequenced material came from blood.

CDR3 bases: TGCAGCGTCGGGACCGGGACTAGCATCAATGAGCAGTTCTTC. Its protein is CSVGTGTSINEQFF. The rearrangement links TRBV29-1 to TRBJ2-1; 9 nucleotides line up with TRBD2. J was trimmed by 6 bases and V by 6 bases; bases with no gene match: 9. The CDR3 has 14 residues. The V gene's germline CDR1 is SQVTM and CDR2 ANQGSEA.